These 16 T cell receptor beta chains were all obtained from the same sample, sequenced in a study of vaccination effects on CD4 cells after COVID-19. These TCRs' antigens remain unknown. The table came from immunoSEQ multiplex PCR; TCRdb's copy has only in-frame clones and leaves some out. This table holds some 68,000 clones, 80% found once. Antigen-specific CD4+ T cell clonotypes were called by their expansion after viral peptide-pool culture in ViraFEST. Following 10 days of culture, CD4+ T cells were isolated. In the vaccine recipients, nucleocapsid antibodies were negative and there was no prior SARS-CoV-2 infection. The input for sequencing was CD4+ T cells from PBMCs cultured with SARS-CoV-2 spike peptides, taken before COVID-19 vaccination. These receptors were collected from a human donor who received a COVID-19 vaccine.

This clone was observed a single time. The chain carries TRBV30 and TRBJ1-2; D is perhaps TRBD1 (6 bases). Trimming pared 8 bases from V and 1 base from J, leaving 14 bases between. Germline V gene data show CDR1 as GTSNPN and CDR2 as SVGIG (reference sequence). This CDR3 comprises 13 residues. The CDR3 loop is CARQEGGNYGYTF. The CDR3 DNA sequence: TGTGCCCGCCAGGAGGGGGGTAACTATGGCTACACCTTC.

This chain connects TRBV7-3 to TRBJ2-3, with D possibly TRBD2 on 5 matching bases. Germline CDR1 is SGHTA and CDR2 is FQGTGA. The CDR3 length is 14 residues. Trimming left V 6 bases short and J 4 bases short, with 14 bases between. CDR3 bases: TGTGCCAGCAGACCTTTGCCCGGGGCAGATACGCAGTATTTT. Translating gives CASRPLPGADTQYF.

V usage is TRBV19 and J usage is TRBJ2-4; 8 bases fit TRBD1. Trimming took 6 bases from V and 6 from J; bases not matched to a gene: 10. The CDR3 is 15 amino acids. The germline V gene has CDR1 LNHDA and CDR2 SQIVND (reference sequence). Written as DNA, the CDR3 is TGTGCCAGTAGGCGGACAGGGATTAGTGGAAACATTCAGTACTTC. Translation gives CASRRTGISGNIQYF.

The chain has TRBV29-1 and TRBJ2-2, with D possibly TRBD2 on 6 matching bases. V dropped 8 bases and J dropped 6 bases, with 13 bases sitting between them. This CDR3 comprises 12 residues. Germline V gives CDR1 SQVTM, CDR2 ANQGSEA. CDR3 DNA: TGCAGCACCCGGGACTTGCCCGGGGAGCTGTTTTTT. Amino acid sequence: CSTRDLPGELFF.

This rearrangement joins TRBV2 to TRBJ1-1; tentatively, D is TRBD1 (5 bases). Germline assignment: CDR1 SNHLY and CDR2 FYNNEI. Trimming left V 3 bases short and J 5 bases short, with 13 bases between. CDR3 length: 14 residues. CDR3 protein: CASSDAGGRTEAFF. For the CDR3, the DNA is TGTGCCAGCAGTGATGCGGGGGGGAGAACTGAAGCTTTCTTT. Complete variable domain (other parts from reference TRBV2 and TRBJ1-1): EPEVTQTPSHQVTQMGQEVILRCVPISNHLYFYWYRQILGQKVEFLVSFYNNEISEKSEIFDDQFSVERPDGSNFTLKIRSTKLEDSAMYFCASSDAGGRTEAFFGQGTRLTVV.

In its sample, this clone was seen once. This chain joins TRBV24-1 and TRBJ2-3, with D possibly being TRBD1 (6 bases). V lost 3 bases and J lost 4, with 10 bases in between. The CDR3 is 14 residues long. In germline, CDR1 is KGHDR, CDR2 SFDVKD. The CDR3 DNA is TGTGCCACCAGTGATCCTAAGGGGGCAGATACGCAGTATTTT. Residues: CATSDPKGADTQYF.

This clone was observed a handful of times. J is TRBJ2-7 and V is TRBV14; weak D call: TRBD1 (6 bases). V lost 4 bases and J 9 bases, leaving 16 bases between the germline ends. The CDR3 extends over 13 amino acids. CDR1 and CDR2 from the germline V gene are SGHDN and FVKESK. The CDR3 spells CASSLLSGQRQYV. The CDR3, as DNA: TGTGCCAGCAGCCTCTTAAGCGGACAGAGGCAGTACGTC.

V is TRBV7-8 and J is TRBJ2-2; tentatively, D is TRBD2 (5 bases). CDR3 length equals 15 residues. The V gene lost 5 bases and the J gene lost 4 bases, with 14 bases spanning the gap. The germline V gene encodes CDR1 SGHVS and CDR2 FQNEAQ. The CDR3 spells CASSTTGGGTGELFF. CDR3 nucleotides: TGTGCCAGCAGCACCACTGGCGGAGGCACCGGGGAGCTGTTTTTT.

V and J are TRBV7-2 and TRBJ2-5; D is possibly TRBD1 (6 bases). Trimming took 4 bases from V and 0 from J, leaving 12 bases between them. This CDR3 spans 15 amino acids. CDR1 is SGHTA and CDR2 is FQGNSA in the germline V gene. The CDR3 loop reads CASSSGHPYQETQYF. CDR3 coding DNA: TGTGCCAGCAGCTCGGGACACCCGTACCAAGAGACCCAGTACTTC. The variable domain in full, with the rest retrieved from reference TRBV7-2 and TRBJ2-5, is GAGVSQSPSNKVTEKGKDVELRCDPISGHTALYWYRQSLGQGLEFLIYFQGNSAPDKSGLPSDRFSAERTGGSVSTLTIQRTQQEDSAVYLCASSSGHPYQETQYFGPGTRLLVL.

This sequence joins TRBV30 and TRBJ2-2; D is ambiguous. The CDR3 loop spans 14 amino acids. CDR1 GTSNPN and CDR2 SVGIG come from the germline V gene (reference sequence). V was trimmed by 0 bases and J by 1 base, leaving 6 bases between them. Written as DNA, the CDR3 is TGTGCCTGGAGTGTGATAGGGAACACCGGGGAGCTGTTTTTT. Translating gives CAWSVIGNTGELFF.

The chain uses TRBV6-6 and TRBJ2-2; a weak D match, TRBD2 (5 bases). The CDR3 length is 14 residues. Germline V gene sequence: CDR1 MNHNY, CDR2 SVGAGI (reference sequence). V gave up 6 bases and J gave up 6 bases, with 14 bases separating them. CDR3 coding DNA: TGTGCCAGCAGCCGGGAAAAGGAAGCCGGGGAGCTGTTTTTT. Protein product: CASSREKEAGELFF.

This chain links TRBV12-3 or TRBV12-4 with TRBJ2-1; unclear D gene. Trimming pared 3 bases from V and 4 bases from J, leaving 7 bases between. There are 13 residues in the CDR3. The CDR3 region is CASSFSEYNEQFF. The CDR3 nucleotides read TGTGCCAGCAGTTTCTCTGAATACAATGAGCAGTTCTTC.

The chain carries TRBV3-1 (or the pseudogene TRBV3-2) and TRBJ1-5; no clear D gene. The CDR3 has 13 amino acids. Germline-derived CDR1 and CDR2 are LGHDT and YNNKEL (reference sequence). Trimming pared 5 bases from V and 0 bases from J, leaving 5 bases between. CDR3 DNA: TGTGCCAGCAGCATTACTAGCAATCAGCCCCAGCATTTT. It specifies CASSITSNQPQHF.

V is TRBV7-2 and J is TRBJ2-5; a possible D gene is TRBD2 (5 bases). The CDR3 sequence is 14 residues long. Trimming removed 5 bases from V and 8 bases from J, with 18 bases in between. Germline CDR1 SGHTA, CDR2 FQGNSA. Here the CDR3 reads CASSRTSVEVTQYF. In DNA form, the CDR3 reads TGTGCCAGCAGCCGGACGTCGGTGGAGGTTACCCAGTACTTC.

This rearrangement joins TRBV5-1 to TRBJ2-1, with TRBD2 matching 11 bases. The CDR3 runs 17 residues. Germline trimming cut 0 bases from V and 8 bases from J; bases unmatched to any gene: 10. CDR1 is SGHRS, CDR2 YFSETQ, per germline. The CDR3 spells CASSLAASGGLGDEQFF. In nucleotides, the CDR3 is TGCGCCAGCAGCTTGGCGGCTAGCGGGGGGCTGGGGGATGAGCAGTTCTTC.

The chain has TRBV5-1 and TRBJ2-5; D possibly corresponds to TRBD2 (7 bases). V was cut by 4 bases and J by 3 bases, with 13 bases left in between. The CDR3 runs 14 residues. CDR1 is SGHRS and CDR2 is YFSETQ in the germline V gene. CDR3 protein: CASSTGGGEETQYF. CDR3 DNA: TGCGCCAGCAGCACAGGAGGGGGGGAAGAGACCCAGTACTTC.